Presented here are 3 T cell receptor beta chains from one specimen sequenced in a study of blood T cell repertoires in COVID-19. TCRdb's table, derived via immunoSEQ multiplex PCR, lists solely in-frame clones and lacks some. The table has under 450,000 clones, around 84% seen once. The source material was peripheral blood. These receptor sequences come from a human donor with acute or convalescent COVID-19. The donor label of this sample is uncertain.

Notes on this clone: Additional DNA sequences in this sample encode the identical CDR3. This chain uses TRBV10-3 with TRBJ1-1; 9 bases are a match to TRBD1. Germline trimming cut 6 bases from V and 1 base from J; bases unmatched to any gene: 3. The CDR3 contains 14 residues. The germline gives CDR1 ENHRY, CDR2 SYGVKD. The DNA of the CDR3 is TGTGCCATCAGACAGGGGGCTGGGAACACTGAAGCTTTCTTT. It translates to CAIRQGAGNTEAFF.

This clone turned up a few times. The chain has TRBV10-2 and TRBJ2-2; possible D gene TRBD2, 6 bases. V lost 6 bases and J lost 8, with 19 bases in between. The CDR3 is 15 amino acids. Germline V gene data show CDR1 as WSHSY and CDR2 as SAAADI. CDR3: CASSAGLAIIGELFF. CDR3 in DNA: TGCGCCAGCAGCGCGGGGTTAGCGATTATAGGGGAGCTGTTTTTT.

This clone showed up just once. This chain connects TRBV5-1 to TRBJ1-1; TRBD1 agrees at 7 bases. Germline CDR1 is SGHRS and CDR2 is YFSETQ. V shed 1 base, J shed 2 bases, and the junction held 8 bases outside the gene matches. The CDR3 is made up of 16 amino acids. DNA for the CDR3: TGCGCCAGCAGCTTGTTGGGGACAGCTCTAAACACTGAAGCTTTCTTT. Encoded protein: CASSLLGTALNTEAFF.